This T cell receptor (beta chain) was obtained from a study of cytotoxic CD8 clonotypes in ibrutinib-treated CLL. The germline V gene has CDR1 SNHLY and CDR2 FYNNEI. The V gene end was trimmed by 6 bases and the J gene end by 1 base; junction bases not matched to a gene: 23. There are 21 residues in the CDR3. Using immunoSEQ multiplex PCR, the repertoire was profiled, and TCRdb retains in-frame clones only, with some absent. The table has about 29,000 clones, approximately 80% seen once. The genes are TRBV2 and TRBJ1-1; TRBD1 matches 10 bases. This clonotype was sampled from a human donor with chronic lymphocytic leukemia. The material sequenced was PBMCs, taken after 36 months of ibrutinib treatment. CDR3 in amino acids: CASSAGSGTGAGVIRNTEAFF. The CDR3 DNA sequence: TGTGCCAGCAGCGCGGGGTCCGGGACAGGGGCCGGAGTCATCCGGAACACTGAAGCTTTCTTT.